The rows below give T cell receptor beta chains drawn from one sample of a study of blood T cells in healthy people across ages. Via MiXCR, TCRdb re-called the 5' RACE reads, giving one row per CDR3 protein. The table includes 800,000 to 950,000 distinct CDR3 sequences, roughly 29% detected once. These data also featured in a second study, about T cells of mothers and their children.

The sequenced material came from blood. The receptors come from a woman aged 40 to 55 in good health. CDR3s include the opening cysteine and the closing phenylalanine or tryptophan. D genes are given only for firm matches. Not all rows give a size; the values are once, few, many and, for expanded clones, a class.

j_gene	abundance	v_gene	d_gene	len	CDR3nt	CDR3aa
TRBJ2-7	many	TRBV12-3/TRBV12-4	TRBD2	15	TGTGCCAGCAGTTTCGGACTAGCGGGGGAGTACGAGCAGTACTTC	CASSFGLAGEYEQYF
TRBJ2-5	many	TRBV6-5	TRBD2	15	TGTGCCAGCAGTACAACCGGGGGGGCCGGAGAGACCCAGTACTTC	CASSTTGGAGETQYF
TRBJ2-4	-	TRBV29-1	TRBD2	12	TGCAGCGTGAAGGGACTAGTGGGGGAGCAGTACTTC	CSVKGLVGEQYF
TRBJ2-3	-	TRBV18	-	10	TGTGCCAGCTCAACCGGACAACAGTATTTT	CASSTGQQYF
TRBJ2-3	-	TRBV7-8	TRBD2	15	TGTGCCAGCGGCGGGACTAGCGGGGGCACAGATACGCAGTATTTT	CASGGTSGGTDTQYF
TRBJ1-1	few	TRBV7-2	-	15	TGTGCCAGCAGCTTAAAGAGGGGGGTAGAGACTGAAGCTTTCTTT	CASSLKRGVETEAFF
TRBJ1-6	-	TRBV3-1	-	13	TGTGCCAGCAGCCATGCCGACGGAGAAGCCCTCCACTTT	CASSHADGEALHF
TRBJ2-7	once	TRBV3-1	-	15	TGTGCCAGCAGTCGGGACTTCAATCCCTACAATGAGCAGTACTTC	CASSRDFNPYNEQYF
TRBJ1-2	-	TRBV20-1	TRBD1	13	TGCAGTGCCGGACAGGCCCTTAACTATGGCTACACCTTC	CSAGQALNYGYTF
TRBJ2-1	-	TRBV5-1	TRBD2	15	TGCGCCAGCAGCCCTAGCGGGGGGGCAATCGGAGAGCAGTTCTTC	CASSPSGGAIGEQFF